This T cell receptor beta chain was identified in a study of identical twins. The cDNA had a unique molecular identifier and a template-switch universal primer site. TCRdb called the 5' RACE reads again in MiXCR, with one record for every CDR3 protein. Of approximately 1.8 million distinct CDR3 sequences listed, about 32% are singletons. Germline V gene data show CDR1 as MNHEY and CDR2 as SVGEGT. Trimming at V came to 3 bases and at J to 4 bases, leaving 3 bases not matched to a gene. This CDR3 spans 15 amino acids. This clonotype turned up a few times. Its antigen is currently unknown. Notes on the study in general: Researchers reported weaker excess twin sharing in beta out-of-frame sequences.

The TCR sequence derives from a newborn girl in good health. The sample taken for sequencing was cord blood. The chain has TRBV6-2 or TRBV6-3 and TRBJ2-2, with TRBD2 matching over 9 bases. CDR3 nucleotide sequence: TGTGCCAGCAGTTATGGCGGGGGGGTCACCGGGGAGCTGTTTTTT. This sequence encodes CASSYGGGVTGELFF.